This TCR beta chain was obtained from a study of blood T cell repertoires in COVID-19. The CDR3 is 16 residues long. V gave up 4 bases and J gave up 1 base, with 16 bases separating them. Germline loops: CDR1 SGHNT, CDR2 YENEEA. The protocol was immunoSEQ multiplex PCR, while the TCRdb copy is restricted to in-frame clones and leaves out a portion. This sample has 200,000 to 300,000 clones, with more than 70% found just once. Sequencing was performed on peripheral blood. V and J are TRBV11-3 and TRBJ2-5; D unresolved. The sequence came from a woman between 40 and 55 years old who had recovered from COVID-19. In DNA, the CDR3 is TGTGCCAGCAGCTCCCCCCTATCGGGTGGCCAAGAGACCCAGTACTTC. Its protein product is CASSSPLSGGQETQYF.